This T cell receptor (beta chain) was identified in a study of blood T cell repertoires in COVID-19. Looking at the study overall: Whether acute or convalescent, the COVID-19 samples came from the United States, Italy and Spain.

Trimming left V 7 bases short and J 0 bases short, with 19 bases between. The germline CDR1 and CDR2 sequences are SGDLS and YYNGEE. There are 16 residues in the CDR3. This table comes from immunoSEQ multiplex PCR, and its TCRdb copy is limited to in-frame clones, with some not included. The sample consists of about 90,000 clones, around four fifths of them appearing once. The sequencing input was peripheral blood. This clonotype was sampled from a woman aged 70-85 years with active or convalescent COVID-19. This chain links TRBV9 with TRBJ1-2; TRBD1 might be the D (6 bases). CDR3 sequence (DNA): TGTGCCAGCTCTCAGATGGACAGCCCAGCTAACTATGGCTACACCTTC. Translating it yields CASSQMDSPANYGYTF.